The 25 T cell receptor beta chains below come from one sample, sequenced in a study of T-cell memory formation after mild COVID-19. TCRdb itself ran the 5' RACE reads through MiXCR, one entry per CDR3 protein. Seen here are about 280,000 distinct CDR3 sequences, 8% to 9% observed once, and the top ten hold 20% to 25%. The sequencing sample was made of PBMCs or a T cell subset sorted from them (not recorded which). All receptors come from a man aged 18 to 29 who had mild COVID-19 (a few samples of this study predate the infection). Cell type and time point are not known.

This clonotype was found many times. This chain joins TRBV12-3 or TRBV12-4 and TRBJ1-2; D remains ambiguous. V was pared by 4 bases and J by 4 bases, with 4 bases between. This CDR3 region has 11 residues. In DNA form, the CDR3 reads TGTGCCAGCAGTTACAGCTATGGCTACACCTTC. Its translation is CASSYSYGYTF.

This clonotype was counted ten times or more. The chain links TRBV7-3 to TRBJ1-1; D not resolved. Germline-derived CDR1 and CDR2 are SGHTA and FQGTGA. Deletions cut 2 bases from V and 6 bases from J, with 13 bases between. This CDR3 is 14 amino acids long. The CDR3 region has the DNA TGTGCCAGCAGCTTAGGAGGCATCCCGTCTGAAGCTTTCTTT. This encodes CASSLGGIPSEAFF.

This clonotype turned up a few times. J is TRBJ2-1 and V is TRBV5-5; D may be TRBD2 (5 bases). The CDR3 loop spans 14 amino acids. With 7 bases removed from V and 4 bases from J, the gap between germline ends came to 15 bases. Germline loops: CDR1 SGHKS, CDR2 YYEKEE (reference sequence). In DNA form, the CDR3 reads TGTGCCAGCGCCGTGGAAGGGAGATACAATGAGCAGTTCTTC. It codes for CASAVEGRYNEQFF.

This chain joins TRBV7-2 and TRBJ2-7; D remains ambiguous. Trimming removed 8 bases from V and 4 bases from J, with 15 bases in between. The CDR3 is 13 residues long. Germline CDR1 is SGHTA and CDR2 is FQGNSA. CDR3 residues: CASGRALDYEQYF. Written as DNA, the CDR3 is TGTGCCAGCGGCCGGGCTTTAGATTACGAGCAGTACTTC. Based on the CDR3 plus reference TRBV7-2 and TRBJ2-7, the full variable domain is GAGVSQSPSNKVTEKGKDVELRCDPISGHTALYWYRQSLGQGLEFLIYFQGNSAPDKSGLPSDRFSAERTGGSVSTLTIQRTQQEDSAVYLCASGRALDYEQYFGPGTRLTVT.

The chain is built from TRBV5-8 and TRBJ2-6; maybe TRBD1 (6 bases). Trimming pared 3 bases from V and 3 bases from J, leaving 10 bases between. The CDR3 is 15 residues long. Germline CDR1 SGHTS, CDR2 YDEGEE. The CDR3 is CASSYYRVGANVLTF. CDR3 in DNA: TGTGCCAGCAGCTATTACAGGGTTGGGGCCAACGTCCTGACTTTC.

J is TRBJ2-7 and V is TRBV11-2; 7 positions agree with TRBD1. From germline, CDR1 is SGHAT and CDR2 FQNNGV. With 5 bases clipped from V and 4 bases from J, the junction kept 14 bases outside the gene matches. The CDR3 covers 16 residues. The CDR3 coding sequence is TGTGCCAGCAGCCGAGGCCGGGACAGTGACCGTTACGAGCAGTACGTC. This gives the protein CASSRGRDSDRYEQYV.

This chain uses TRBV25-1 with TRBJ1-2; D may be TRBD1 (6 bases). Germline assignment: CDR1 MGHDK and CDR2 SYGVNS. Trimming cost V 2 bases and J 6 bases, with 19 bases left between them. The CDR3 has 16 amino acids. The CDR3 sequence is CASSEGWATKGDGYTF. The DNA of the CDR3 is TGTGCCAGCAGTGAAGGATGGGCAACTAAGGGGGATGGCTACACCTTC.

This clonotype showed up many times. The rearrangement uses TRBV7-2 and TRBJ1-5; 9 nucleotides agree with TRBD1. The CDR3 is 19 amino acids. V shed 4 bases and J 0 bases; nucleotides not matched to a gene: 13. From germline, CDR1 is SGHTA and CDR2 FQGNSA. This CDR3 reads CASSSAGTGQAFSNQPQHF. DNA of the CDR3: TGTGCCAGCAGCTCGGCCGGGACAGGGCAGGCTTTTAGCAATCAGCCCCAGCATTTT.

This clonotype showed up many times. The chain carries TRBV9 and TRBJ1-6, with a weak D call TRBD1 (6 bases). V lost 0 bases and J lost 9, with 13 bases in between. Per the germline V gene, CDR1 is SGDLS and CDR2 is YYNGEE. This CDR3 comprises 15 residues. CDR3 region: CASSVAYRETSPLHF. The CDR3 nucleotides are TGTGCCAGCAGCGTAGCGTACAGGGAGACTTCACCCCTCCACTTT.

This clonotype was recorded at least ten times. Written as DNA, the CDR3 is TGTGCCAGCAGCCAAGGGACAGGTGGTAACTATGGCTACACCTTC. Protein sequence: CASSQGTGGNYGYTF. The genes are TRBV9 and TRBJ1-2, with 8 nucleotides matching TRBD1. Germline CDR1 SGDLS, CDR2 YYNGEE. The CDR3 runs 15 residues. With 4 bases clipped from V and 1 base from J, the junction kept 6 bases outside the gene matches. The full variable domain, its missing parts supplied by reference TRBV9 and TRBJ1-2, is DSGVTQTPKHLITATGQRVTLRCSPRSGDLSVYWYQQSLDQGLQFLIQYYNGEERAKGNILERFSAQQFPDLHSELNLSSLELGDSALYFCASSQGTGGNYGYTFGSGTRLTVV.

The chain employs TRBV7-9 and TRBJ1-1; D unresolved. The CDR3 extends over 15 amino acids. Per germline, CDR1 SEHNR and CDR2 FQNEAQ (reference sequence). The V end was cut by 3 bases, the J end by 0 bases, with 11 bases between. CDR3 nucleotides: TGTGCCAGCAGCTTTGCCGACGGGGTGAACACTGAAGCTTTCTTT. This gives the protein CASSFADGVNTEAFF.

The CDR3 reads CASSSSLIGGGNTEAFF. In nucleotides, the CDR3 is TGTGCCAGCAGTTCATCCCTGATTGGTGGAGGGAACACTGAAGCTTTCTTT. The chain has TRBV6-5 and TRBJ1-1, with D unresolved. This CDR3 spans 17 amino acids. The germline V gene has CDR1 MNHEY and CDR2 SVGAGI. The V and J ends lost 4 bases and 1 base respectively, with 19 bases between them.

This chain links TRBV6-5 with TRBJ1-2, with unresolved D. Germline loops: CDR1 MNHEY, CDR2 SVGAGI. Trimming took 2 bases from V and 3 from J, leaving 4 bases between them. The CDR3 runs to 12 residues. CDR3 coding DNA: TGTGCCAGCAGTTACCGGGACTATGGCTACACCTTC. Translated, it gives CASSYRDYGYTF.

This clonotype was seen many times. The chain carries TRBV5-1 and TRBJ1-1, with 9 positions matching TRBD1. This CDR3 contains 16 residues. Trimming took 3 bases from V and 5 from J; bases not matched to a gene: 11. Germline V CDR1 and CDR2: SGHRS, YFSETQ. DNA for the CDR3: TGCGCCAGCAGCTCGGCCGGGACAGGGCGAGGGACTGAAGCTTTCTTT. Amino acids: CASSSAGTGRGTEAFF.

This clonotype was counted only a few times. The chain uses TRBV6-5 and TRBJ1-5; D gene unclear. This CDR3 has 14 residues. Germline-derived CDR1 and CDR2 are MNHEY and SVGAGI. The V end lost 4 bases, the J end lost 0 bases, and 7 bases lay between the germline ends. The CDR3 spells CASSSRHSNQPQHF. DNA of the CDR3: TGTGCCAGCAGTTCACGACATAGCAATCAGCCCCAGCATTTT.

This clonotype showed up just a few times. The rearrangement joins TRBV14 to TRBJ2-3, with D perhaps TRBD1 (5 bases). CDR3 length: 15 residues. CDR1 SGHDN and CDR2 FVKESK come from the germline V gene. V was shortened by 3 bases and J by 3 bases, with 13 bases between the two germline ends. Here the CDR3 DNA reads TGTGCCAGCAGCCACATCGAGCAGGGTACAGATACGCAGTATTTT. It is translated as CASSHIEQGTDTQYF.

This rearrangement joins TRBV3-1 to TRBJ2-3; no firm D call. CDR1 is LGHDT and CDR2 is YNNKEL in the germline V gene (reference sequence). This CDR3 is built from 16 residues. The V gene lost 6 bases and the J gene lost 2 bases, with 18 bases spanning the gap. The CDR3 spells CASSDLEERSTDTQYF. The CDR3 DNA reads TGTGCCAGCAGTGATCTTGAGGAGAGATCCACAGATACGCAGTATTTT.

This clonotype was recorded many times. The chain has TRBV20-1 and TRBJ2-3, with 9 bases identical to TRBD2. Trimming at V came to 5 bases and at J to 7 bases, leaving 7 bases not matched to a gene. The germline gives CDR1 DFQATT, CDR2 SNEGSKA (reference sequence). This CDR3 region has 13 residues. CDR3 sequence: CSAVGGGANTQYF. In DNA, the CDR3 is TGCAGTGCTGTAGGCGGGGGGGCAAATACGCAGTATTTT.

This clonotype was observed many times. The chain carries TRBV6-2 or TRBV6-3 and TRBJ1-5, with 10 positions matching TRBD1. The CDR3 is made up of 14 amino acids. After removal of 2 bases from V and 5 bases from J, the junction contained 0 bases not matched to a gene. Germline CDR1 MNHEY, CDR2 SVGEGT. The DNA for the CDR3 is TGTGCCAGCAGTTACGGGACAGGGGATCAGCCCCAGCATTTT. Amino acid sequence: CASSYGTGDQPQHF.

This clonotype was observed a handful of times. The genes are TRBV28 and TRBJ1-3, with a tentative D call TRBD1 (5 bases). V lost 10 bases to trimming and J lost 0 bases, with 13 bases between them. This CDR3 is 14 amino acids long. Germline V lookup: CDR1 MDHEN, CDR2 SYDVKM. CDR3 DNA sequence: TGTGCCACCGGGGGTGGGGCCTCTGGAAACACCATATATTTT. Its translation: CATGGGASGNTIYF.

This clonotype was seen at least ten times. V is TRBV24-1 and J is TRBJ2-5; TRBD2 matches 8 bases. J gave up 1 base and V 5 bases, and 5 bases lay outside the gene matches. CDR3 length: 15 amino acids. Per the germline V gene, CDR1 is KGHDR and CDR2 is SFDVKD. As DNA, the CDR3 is TGTGCCACCAGTGCTCGCGGGGGGTTCCAAGAGACCCAGTACTTC. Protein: CATSARGGFQETQYF.

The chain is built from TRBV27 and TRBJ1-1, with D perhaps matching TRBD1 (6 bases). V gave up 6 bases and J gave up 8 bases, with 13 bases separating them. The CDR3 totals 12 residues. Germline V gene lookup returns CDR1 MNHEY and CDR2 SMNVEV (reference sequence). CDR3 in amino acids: CASRQTGTEAFF. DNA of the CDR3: TGTGCCAGCAGACAGACAGGAACAGAAGCTTTCTTT.

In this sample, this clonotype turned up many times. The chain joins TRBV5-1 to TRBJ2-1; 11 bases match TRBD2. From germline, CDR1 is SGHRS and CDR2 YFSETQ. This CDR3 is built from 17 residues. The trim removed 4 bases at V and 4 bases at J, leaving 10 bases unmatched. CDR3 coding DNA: TGCGCCAGCAGCCCAAGTAGCGGGGGGGCGACTTACAATGAGCAGTTCTTC. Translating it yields CASSPSSGGATYNEQFF.

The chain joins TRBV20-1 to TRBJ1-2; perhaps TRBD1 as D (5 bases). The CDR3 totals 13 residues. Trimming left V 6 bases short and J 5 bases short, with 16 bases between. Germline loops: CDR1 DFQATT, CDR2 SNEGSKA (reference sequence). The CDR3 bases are TGCAGTGCCATAGAGAGGGGATCATATGGCTACACCTTC. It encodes CSAIERGSYGYTF.

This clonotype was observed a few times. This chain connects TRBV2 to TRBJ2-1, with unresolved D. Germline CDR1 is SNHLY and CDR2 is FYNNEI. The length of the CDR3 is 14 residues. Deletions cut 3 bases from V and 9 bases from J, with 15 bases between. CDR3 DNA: TGTGCCAGCAGTGACCAGCAAGTTTTCCGTGAGCAGTTCTTC. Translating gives CASSDQQVFREQFF.